This TCR beta chain was captured in a study of T cells after yellow fever vaccination. Study-level points and caveats: The booster saw the reappearance of most primary-vaccination clones (approximately 97% CD4, 80% to 90% CD8).

To note about this clonotype: Its antigen is not identified.

TCRdb analysed the 5' RACE reads with MiXCR anew, one entry per CDR3 protein. This table holds a few hundred thousand distinct CDR3 sequences, 9.5% to 15% found once. The CDR3 length is 14 residues. Per the germline V gene, CDR1 is DFQATT and CDR2 is SNEGSKA (reference sequence). V dropped 2 bases and J dropped 7 bases, with 15 bases sitting between them. The TCR originated in a man between 18 and 35 years old who received the YFV17D yellow fever vaccine. The chain is built from TRBV20-1 and TRBJ2-1, with D tentatively TRBD1 or TRBD2 (5 bases each). The sequences come from CD4+ T cells sorted from PBMCs, collected 15 days after the yellow fever booster vaccination. The DNA of the CDR3 is TGCAGTGCTAGACGTTGGGACGGTGGGAATGAGCAGTTCTTC. Translation: CSARRWDGGNEQFF.